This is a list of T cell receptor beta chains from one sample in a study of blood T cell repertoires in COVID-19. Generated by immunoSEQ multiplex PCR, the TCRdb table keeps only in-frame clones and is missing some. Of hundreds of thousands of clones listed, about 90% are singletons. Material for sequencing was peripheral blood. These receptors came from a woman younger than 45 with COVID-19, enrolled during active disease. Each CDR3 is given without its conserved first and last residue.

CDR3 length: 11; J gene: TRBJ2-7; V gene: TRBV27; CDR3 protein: ASNPTGVHEQY
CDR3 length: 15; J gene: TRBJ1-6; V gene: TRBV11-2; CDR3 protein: ASSFGRGVVDNSPLH
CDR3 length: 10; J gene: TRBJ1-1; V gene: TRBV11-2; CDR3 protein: ASSYRGGVAF
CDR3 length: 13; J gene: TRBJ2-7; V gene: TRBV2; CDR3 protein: ASSVSGGSSYEQY
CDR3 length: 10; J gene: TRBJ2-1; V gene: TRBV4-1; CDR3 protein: ASSQGGNEQF
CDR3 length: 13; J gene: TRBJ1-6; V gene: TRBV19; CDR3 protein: ASSTWTGGTSPLH
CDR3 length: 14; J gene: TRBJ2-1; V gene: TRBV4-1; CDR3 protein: ASSPGLAGGHNEQF
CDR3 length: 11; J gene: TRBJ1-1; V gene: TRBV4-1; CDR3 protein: ASSWFFGTEAF
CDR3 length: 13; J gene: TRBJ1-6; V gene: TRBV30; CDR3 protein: AWSVPGRVNSPLH
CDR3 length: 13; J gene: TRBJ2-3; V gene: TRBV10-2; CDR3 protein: ASASGGAPAYTQY
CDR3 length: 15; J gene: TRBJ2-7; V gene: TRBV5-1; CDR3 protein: ASSPATGALGAVEQY
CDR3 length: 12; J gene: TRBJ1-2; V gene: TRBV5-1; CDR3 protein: ASSYGQGDYGYT
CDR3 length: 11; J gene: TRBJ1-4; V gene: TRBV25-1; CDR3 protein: ASRDRGNEKLF
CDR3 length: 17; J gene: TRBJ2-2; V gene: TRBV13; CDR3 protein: ASNGEEPAGGSNTGELF
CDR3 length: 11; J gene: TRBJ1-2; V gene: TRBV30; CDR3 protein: AWSPIANYGYT
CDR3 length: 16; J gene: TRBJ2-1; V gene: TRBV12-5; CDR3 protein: ASAGGAYSSSSYNEQF
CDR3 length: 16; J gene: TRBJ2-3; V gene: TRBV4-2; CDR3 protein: ASSQARPLAGAHPSQY
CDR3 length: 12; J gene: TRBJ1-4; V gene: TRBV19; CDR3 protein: ASSILGVNEKLF
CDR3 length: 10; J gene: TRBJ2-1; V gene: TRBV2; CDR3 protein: ASSAGENEQF
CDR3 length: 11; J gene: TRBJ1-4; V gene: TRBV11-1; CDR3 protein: ASSLIRGEKLF
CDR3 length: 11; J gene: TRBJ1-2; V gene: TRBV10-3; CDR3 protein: AISSSGTDGYT
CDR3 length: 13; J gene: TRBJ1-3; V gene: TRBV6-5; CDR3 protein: ASSPGRTGGDTIY
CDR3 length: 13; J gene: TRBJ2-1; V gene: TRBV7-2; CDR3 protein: ASSLGGTGSNEQF
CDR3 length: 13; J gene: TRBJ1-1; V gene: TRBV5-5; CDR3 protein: ASSLEAPRGTEAF
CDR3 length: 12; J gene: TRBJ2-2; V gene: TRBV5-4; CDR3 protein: ASSLGTGSGELF
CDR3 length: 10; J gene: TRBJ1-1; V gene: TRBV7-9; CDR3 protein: ASSPIGVEAF
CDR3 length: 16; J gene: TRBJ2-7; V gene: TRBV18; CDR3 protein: ASSPRTSGGGSSYEQY
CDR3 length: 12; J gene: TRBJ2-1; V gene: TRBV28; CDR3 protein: ASSSYPARNEQF
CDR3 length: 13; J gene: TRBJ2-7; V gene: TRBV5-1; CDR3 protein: ASSGGNYPTYEQY
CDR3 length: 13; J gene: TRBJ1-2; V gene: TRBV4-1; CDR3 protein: ASSRRTEGVYGYT
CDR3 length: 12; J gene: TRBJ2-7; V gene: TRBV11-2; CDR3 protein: ASSSRSRVYEQY
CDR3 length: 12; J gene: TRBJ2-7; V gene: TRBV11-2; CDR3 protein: ASSSPGGAYEQY
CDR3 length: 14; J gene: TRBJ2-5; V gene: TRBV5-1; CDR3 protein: ASSLEASSLQETQY
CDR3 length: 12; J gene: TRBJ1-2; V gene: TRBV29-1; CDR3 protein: SVSPLTGERGYT
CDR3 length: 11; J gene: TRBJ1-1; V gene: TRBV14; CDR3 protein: ASSAYRGTEAF
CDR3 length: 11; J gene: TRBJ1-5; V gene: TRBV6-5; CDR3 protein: ASSYVQGQPQH
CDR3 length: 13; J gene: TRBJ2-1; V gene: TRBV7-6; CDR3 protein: ASSLGTPSYNEQF
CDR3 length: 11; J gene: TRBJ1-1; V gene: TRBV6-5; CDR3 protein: ASSYSNRGEAF
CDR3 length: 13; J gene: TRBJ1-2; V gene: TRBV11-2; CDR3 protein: ASKSRGSGDYGYT
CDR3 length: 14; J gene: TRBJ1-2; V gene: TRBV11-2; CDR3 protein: ASSYSIAGARYGYT
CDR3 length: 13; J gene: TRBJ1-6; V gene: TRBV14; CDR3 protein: ASSRQGPVNSPLH
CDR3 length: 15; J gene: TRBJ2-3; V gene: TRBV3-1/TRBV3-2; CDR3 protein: ASSQDRAGFGTDTQY
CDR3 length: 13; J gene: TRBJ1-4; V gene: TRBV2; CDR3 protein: ASIDVTWGPRKLF